Listed here is a single T cell receptor (beta chain). Original data processing: The assay estimated nucleated cells by amplifying reference gene primers. Libraries were prepared by immunoSEQ multiplex PCR; TCRdb keeps only in-frame clonotypes and omits some of them. The V and J calls and clone size are taken from that table; D and trimming were inferred from the DNA. Here the sample spans more than 200,000 clones, about 88% being singletons. Patients of the Seattle cohort, enrolled during active infection, were followed longitudinally. This sample was included in a study of blood T cell repertoires in COVID-19. About the research overall: Material from acute and convalescent COVID-19 was sourced from the United States, Italy and Spain. PBMCs, B-cell-depleted T cells, or T cells provided the cDNA or gDNA that made up the material.

The CDR3 covers 16 residues. Trimming left V 5 bases short and J 1 base short, with 17 bases between. Germline CDR1 and CDR2: KGHSH and LQKENI. The sample was peripheral blood. V usage is TRBV18 and J usage is TRBJ1-1; D may be TRBD1 (5 bases). The clonotype originates from a woman aged 60 to 75 with COVID-19, enrolled during active disease. DNA of the CDR3: TGTGCCAGCTCAGTCACCGGGGGGACTGCGAACACTGAAGCTTTCTTT. It yields the protein CASSVTGGTANTEAFF.